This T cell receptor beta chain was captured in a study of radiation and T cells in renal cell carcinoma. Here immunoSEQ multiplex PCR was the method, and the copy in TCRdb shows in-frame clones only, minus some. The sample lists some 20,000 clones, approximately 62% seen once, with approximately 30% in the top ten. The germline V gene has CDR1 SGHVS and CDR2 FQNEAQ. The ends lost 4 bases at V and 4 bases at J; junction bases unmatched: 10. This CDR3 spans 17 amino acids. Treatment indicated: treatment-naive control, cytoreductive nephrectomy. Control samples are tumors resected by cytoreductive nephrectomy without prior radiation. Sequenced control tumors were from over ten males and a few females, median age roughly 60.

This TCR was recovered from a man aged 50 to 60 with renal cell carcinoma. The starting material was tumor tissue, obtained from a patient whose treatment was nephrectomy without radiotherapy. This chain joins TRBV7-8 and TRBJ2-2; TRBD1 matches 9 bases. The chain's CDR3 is CASSSTGTGIITGELFF. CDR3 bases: TGTGCCAGCAGCTCGACCGGGACAGGGATCATCACCGGGGAGCTGTTTTTT.